These 9 T cell receptor beta chains came from one sample sequenced in a study of blood T cell repertoires in COVID-19. Sequencing used immunoSEQ multiplex PCR; TCRdb keeps in-frame clones, though not all of them. The sample holds 350,000 to 550,000 clones, roughly 85% seen once. The specimen sequenced was PBMCs or T cells enriched from blood (not recorded which). Receptors were obtained from a woman under 30 with acute COVID-19.

The chain uses TRBV24-1 and TRBJ1-2; D not resolved. V was shortened by 8 bases and J by 3 bases, with 18 bases between the two germline ends. From germline, CDR1 is KGHDR and CDR2 SFDVKD. The CDR3 spans 15 residues. CDR3 loop: CATNQTAGAYYGYTF. In nucleotides, the CDR3 is TGTGCCACCAACCAAACAGCCGGCGCCTACTATGGCTACACCTTC.

This clone occurred once. This rearrangement joins TRBV18 to TRBJ1-6; a possible D gene is TRBD1 (6 bases). The germline V gene has CDR1 KGHSH and CDR2 LQKENI. The length of the CDR3 is 16 residues. V lost 0 bases and J 6 bases, leaving 12 bases between the germline ends. Written as DNA, the CDR3 is TGTGCCAGCTCACCACCGTTAGGGGGTCGTAATTCACCCCTCCACTTT. Amino acid sequence: CASSPPLGGRNSPLHF.

V and J are TRBV19 and TRBJ2-1; 10 bases fit TRBD1. Germline V gives CDR1 LNHDA, CDR2 SQIVND (reference sequence). The length of the CDR3 is 14 residues. V gave up 5 bases and J gave up 6 bases; unmatched junction bases: 4. CDR3 sequence: CASSPGQGINEQFF. The CDR3 DNA follows: TGTGCCAGTAGTCCGGGACAGGGGATCAATGAGCAGTTCTTC.

The gene calls are TRBV5-4 and TRBJ1-3; 7 nucleotides agree with TRBD1. Germline CDR1 reads SGHNT; CDR2 reads YYREEE (reference sequence). CDR3 length: 14 residues. V gave up 5 bases and J gave up 0 bases; unmatched junction bases: 2. CDR3 residues: CASRDRSSGNTIYF. The CDR3, as DNA: TGTGCCAGCAGGGACAGGAGCTCTGGAAACACCATATATTTT.

The V gene is TRBV19, the J gene TRBJ1-1; D is possibly TRBD1 (5 bases). Per germline, CDR1 LNHDA and CDR2 SQIVND (reference sequence). With 1 base removed from V and 2 bases from J, the gap between germline ends came to 8 bases. The CDR3 consists of 14 residues. The CDR3 bases are TGTGCCAGTAGTATAGGACAGTTTAACACTGAAGCTTTCTTT. This codes for CASSIGQFNTEAFF.

The chain recombines TRBV18 with TRBJ1-4, with 10 positions matching TRBD1. Trimming removed 3 bases from V and 0 bases from J; junction bases left unmatched: 7. This CDR3 is built from 18 residues. Looked up from germline, CDR1 is KGHSH and CDR2 is LQKENI. The CDR3 DNA reads as TGTGCCAGCTCACCTCGACAGGGGGCACCAGCAACTAATGAAAAACTGTTTTTT. Protein: CASSPRQGAPATNEKLFF. Based on the CDR3 plus reference TRBV18 and TRBJ1-4, the full variable domain is NAGVMQNPRHLVRRRGQEARLRCSPMKGHSHVYWYRQLPEEGLKFMVYLQKENIIDESGMPKERFSAEFPKEGPSILRIQQVVRGDSAAYFCASSPRQGAPATNEKLFFGSGTQLSVL.

V usage is TRBV7-2 and J usage is TRBJ2-3, with 12 bases matching TRBD2. The CDR3 extends over 14 amino acids. Germline loops: CDR1 SGHTA, CDR2 FQGNSA. V was pared by 8 bases and J by 4 bases, with 4 bases of the junction left unmatched. CDR3 sequence (DNA): TGTGCCAGCGGGCTAGCGGGGGGGCCAGATACGCAGTATTTT. This codes for CASGLAGGPDTQYF.

This chain uses TRBV7-3 with TRBJ2-3; weak D call: TRBD2 (6 bases). V was trimmed by 2 bases and J by 5 bases, leaving 11 bases between them. The length of the CDR3 is 14 residues. Germline V gene lookup returns CDR1 SGHTA and CDR2 FQGTGA. This CDR3 is CASSLFRGIDTQYF. In DNA, the CDR3 is TGTGCCAGCAGCTTATTTCGGGGGATAGATACGCAGTATTTT. Based on the CDR3 plus reference TRBV7-3 and TRBJ2-3, the full variable domain is GAGVSQTPSNKVTEKGKYVELRCDPISGHTALYWYRQSLGQGPEFLIYFQGTGAADDSGLPNDRFFAVRPEGSVSTLKIQRTERGDSAVYLCASSLFRGIDTQYFGPGTRLTVL.

This chain uses TRBV5-1 with TRBJ1-3; TRBD1 aligns across 7 bases. Germline V gene data show CDR1 as SGHRS and CDR2 as YFSETQ. V gave up 4 bases and J gave up 4 bases; unmatched junction bases: 17. The CDR3 spans 18 residues. The CDR3 sequence: CASSTNPTGTVVGNTIYF. In DNA form, the CDR3 reads TGCGCCAGCAGCACCAACCCGACAGGGACAGTCGTCGGAAACACCATATATTTT.